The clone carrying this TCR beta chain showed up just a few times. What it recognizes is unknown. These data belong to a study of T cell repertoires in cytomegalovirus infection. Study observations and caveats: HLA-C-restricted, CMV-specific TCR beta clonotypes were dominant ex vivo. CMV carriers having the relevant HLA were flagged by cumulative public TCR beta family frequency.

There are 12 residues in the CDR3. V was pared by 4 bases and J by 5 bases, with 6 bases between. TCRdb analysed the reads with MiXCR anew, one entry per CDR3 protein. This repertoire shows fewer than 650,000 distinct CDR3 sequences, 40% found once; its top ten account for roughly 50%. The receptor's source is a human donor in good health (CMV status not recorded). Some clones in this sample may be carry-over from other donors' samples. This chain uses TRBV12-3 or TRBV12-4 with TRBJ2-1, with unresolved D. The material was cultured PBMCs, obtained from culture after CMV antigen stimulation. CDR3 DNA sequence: TGTGCCAGCAGTTCAATAAACAATGAGCAGTTCTTC. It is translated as CASSSINNEQFF.